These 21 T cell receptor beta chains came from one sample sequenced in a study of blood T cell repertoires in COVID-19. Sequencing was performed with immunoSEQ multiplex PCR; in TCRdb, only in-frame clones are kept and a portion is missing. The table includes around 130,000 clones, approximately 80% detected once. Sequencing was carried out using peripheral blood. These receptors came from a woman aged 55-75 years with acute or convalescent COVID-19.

This CDR3 reads CASSLSQRQGKPLHF. CDR3 in DNA: TGTGCCAGCAGCCTGTCCCAAAGACAGGGAAAACCCCTCCACTTT. The rearrangement joins TRBV3-1 (or the pseudogene TRBV3-2) to TRBJ1-6; 7 bases align to TRBD1. Unmatched junction bases numbered 12, after V lost 4 bases and J lost 12 bases. Germline V gene sequence: CDR1 LGHDT, CDR2 YNNKEL (reference sequence). The length of the CDR3 is 15 residues.

CDR3 nucleotides: TGTGCCAGAGGAGTCCAGGGGAACGTCGGCTACACCTTC. It codes for CARGVQGNVGYTF. The chain is built from TRBV2 and TRBJ1-2; D is perhaps TRBD1 (6 bases). The CDR3 runs to 13 residues. The germline V gene encodes CDR1 SNHLY and CDR2 FYNNEI. The ends were cut back, 9 bases at V and 8 bases at J, with 19 bases in the middle.

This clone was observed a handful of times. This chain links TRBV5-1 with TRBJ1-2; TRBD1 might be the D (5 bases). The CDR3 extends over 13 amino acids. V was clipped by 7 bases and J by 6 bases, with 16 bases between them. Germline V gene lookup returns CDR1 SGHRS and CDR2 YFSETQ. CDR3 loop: CASAPQGANGYTF. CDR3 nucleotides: TGCGCCAGCGCCCCCCAAGGGGCGAATGGCTACACCTTC. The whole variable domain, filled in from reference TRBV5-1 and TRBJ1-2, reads KAGVTQTPRYLIKTRGQQVTLSCSPISGHRSVSWYQQTPGQGLQFLFEYFSETQRNKGNFPGRFSGRQFSNSRSEMNVSTLELGDSALYLCASAPQGANGYTFGSGTRLTVV.

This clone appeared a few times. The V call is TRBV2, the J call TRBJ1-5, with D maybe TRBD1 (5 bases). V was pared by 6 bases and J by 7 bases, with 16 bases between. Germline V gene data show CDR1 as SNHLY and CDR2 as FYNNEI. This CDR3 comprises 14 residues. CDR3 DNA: TGTGCCAGCAGCACCACTCAATCAGGGCAGCCCCAGCATTTT. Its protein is CASSTTQSGQPQHF.

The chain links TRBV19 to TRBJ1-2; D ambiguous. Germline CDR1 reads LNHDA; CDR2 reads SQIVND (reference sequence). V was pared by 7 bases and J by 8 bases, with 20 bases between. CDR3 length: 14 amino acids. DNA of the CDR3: TGTGCCAGTAACGTTCCGGGGTTAATTGGCGGCTACACCTTC. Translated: CASNVPGLIGGYTF.

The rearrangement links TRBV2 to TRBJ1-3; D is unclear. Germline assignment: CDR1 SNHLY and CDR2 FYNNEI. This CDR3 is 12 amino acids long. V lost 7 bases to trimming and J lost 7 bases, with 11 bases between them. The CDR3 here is CASKNQRNTIYF. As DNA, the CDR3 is TGTGCCAGCAAAAATCAGCGGAACACCATATATTTT.

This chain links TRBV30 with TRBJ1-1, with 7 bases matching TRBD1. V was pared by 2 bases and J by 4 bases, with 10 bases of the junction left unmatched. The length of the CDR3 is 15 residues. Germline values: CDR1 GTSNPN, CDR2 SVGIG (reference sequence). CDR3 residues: CAWSSMLAGGTEAFF. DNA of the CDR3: TGTGCCTGGAGTTCTATGTTAGCAGGGGGCACTGAAGCTTTCTTT.

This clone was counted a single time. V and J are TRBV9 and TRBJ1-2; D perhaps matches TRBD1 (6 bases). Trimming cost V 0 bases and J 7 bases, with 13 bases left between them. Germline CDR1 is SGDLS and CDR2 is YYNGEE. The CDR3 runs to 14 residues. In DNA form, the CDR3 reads TGTGCCAGCAGCGTAGGGATGGGGGCACGTGGCTACACCTTC. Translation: CASSVGMGARGYTF.

DNA for the CDR3: TGTGCCAGCGGGCGGGAAACAACTAATGAAAAACTGTTTTTT. It translates to CASGRETTNEKLFF. The rearrangement links TRBV13 to TRBJ1-4; D unclear. The CDR3 length is 14 residues. Germline V gene sequence: CDR1 PRHDT, CDR2 FYEKMQ (reference sequence). V was pared by 8 bases and J by 0 bases, with 10 bases between.

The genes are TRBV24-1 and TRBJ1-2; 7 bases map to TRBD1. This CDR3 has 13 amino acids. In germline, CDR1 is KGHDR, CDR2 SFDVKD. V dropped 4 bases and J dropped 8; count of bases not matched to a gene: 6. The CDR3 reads CATSERGRGGYTF. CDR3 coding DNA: TGTGCCACCAGTGAGAGGGGGCGCGGAGGCTACACCTTC.

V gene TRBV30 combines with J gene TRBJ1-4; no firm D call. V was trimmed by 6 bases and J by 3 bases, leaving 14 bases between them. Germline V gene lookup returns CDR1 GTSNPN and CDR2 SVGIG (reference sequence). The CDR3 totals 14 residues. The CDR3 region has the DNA TGTGCCTGTGGAGGAGGGTTGGCTAATGAAAAACTGTTTTTT. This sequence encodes CACGGGLANEKLFF.

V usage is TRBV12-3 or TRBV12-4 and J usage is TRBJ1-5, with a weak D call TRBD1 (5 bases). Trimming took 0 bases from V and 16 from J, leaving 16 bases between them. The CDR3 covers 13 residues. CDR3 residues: CASSLAGAGILHF. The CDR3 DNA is TGTGCCAGCAGTTTAGCTGGGGCAGGGATATTACATTTT.

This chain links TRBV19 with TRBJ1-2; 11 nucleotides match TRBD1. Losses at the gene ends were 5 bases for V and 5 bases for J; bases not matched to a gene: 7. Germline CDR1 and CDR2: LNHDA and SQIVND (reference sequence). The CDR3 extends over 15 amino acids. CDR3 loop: CASSAGTGGKYGYTF. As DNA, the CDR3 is TGTGCCAGTAGTGCCGGGACAGGGGGAAAATATGGCTACACCTTC.

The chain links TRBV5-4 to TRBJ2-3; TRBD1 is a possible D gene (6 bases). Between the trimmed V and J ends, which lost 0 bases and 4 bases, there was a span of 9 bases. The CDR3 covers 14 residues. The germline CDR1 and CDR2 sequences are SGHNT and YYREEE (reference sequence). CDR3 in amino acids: CASSLVSGADTQYF. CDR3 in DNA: TGTGCCAGCAGCTTGGTTTCAGGGGCAGATACGCAGTATTTT.

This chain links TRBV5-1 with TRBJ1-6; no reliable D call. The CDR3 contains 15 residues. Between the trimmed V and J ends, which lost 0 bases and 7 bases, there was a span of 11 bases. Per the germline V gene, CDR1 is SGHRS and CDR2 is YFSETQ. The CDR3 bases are TGCGCCAGCAGCTTGGAGGAGGGCTTAAATTCACCCCTCCACTTT. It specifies CASSLEEGLNSPLHF.

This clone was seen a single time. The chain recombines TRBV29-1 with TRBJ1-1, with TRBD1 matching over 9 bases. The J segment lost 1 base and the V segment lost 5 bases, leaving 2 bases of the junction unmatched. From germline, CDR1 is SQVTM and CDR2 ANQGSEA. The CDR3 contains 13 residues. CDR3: CSVSTGGNTEAFF. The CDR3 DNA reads TGCAGCGTTTCGACAGGGGGGAACACTGAAGCTTTCTTT.

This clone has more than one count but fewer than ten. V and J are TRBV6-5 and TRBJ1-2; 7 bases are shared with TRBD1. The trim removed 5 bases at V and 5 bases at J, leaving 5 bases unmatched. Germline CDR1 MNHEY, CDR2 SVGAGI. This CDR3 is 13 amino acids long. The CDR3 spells CASSRDSIYGYTF. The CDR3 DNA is TGTGCCAGCAGTCGGGACAGTATTTATGGCTACACCTTC.

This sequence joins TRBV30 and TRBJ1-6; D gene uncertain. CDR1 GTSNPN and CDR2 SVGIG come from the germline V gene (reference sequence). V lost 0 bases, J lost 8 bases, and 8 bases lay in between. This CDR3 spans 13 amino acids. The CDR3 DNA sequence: TGTGCCTGGAGTGTACTGAGGGATTCACCCCTCCACTTT. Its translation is CAWSVLRDSPLHF.

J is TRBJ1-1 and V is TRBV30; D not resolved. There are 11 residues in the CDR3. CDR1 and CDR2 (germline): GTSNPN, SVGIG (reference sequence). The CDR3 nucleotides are TGTTCGGGTCGCTTGAACACTGAAGCTTTCTTT. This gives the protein CSGRLNTEAFF.

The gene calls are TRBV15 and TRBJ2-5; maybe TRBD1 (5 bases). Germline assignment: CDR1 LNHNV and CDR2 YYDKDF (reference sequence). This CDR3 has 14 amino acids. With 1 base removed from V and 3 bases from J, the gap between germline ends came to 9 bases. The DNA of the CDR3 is TGTGCCACCAGCAGAGGGGGCGGAGAAGAGACCCAGTACTTC. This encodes CATSRGGGEETQYF.

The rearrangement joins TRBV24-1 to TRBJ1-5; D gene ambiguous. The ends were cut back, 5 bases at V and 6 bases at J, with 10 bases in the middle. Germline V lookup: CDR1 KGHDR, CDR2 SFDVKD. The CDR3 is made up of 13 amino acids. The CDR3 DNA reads TGTGCCACCAGTGCTACTTCAGGTCAGCCCCAGCATTTT. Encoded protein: CATSATSGQPQHF.